The rows below give T cell receptor beta chains drawn from one sample of a study of shared clonotypes between healthy human individuals. Clones were sequenced by immunoSEQ multiplex PCR, and TCRdb holds only the in-frame ones, with some missing. The sample has around 530,000 clones, roughly four fifths seen once. The sample consisted of PBMCs. The receptors derive from a woman in her 40s in good health. Some clones in this sample may be carry-over from other donors' samples. The CDR3 runs from the conserved cysteine through the conserved F or W. D genes are given only for firm matches. Rows may omit the clone size; those that give it use once, few, many or a size class.

TRBJ2-7 TRBV19 . TRBD2 CASSPTSGNSYEQYF TGTGCCAGTAGTCCCACTAGCGGGAACTCCTACGAGCAGTACTTC
TRBJ2-3 TRBV19 . . CASSDLVSDTQYF TGTGCCAGTAGTGACCTAGTCTCAGATACGCAGTATTTT
TRBJ1-1 TRBV4-2 . . CASSHALGANTEAFF TGTGCCAGCAGCCATGCCCTAGGGGCTAACACTGAAGCTTTCTTT
TRBJ2-7 TRBV20-1 . . CSARVTLEQYF TGCAGTGCTAGAGTTACTCTCGAGCAGTACTTC
TRBJ1-2 TRBV28 . . CASSRGYYGYTF TGTGCCAGCAGTCGCGGATACTATGGCTACACCTTC
TRBJ2-2 TRBV14 . . CASSTPRRTGELFF TGTGCCAGCAGCACTCCTAGAAGAACCGGGGAGCTGTTTTTT
TRBJ2-1 TRBV6-4 . TRBD2 CASSGGGVREARGNEQFF TGTGCCAGCAGTGGGGGTGGTGTGCGGGAGGCCAGGGGCAATGAGCAGTTCTTC
TRBJ2-5 TRBV2 . . CASSEGTEGETQYF TGTGCCAGCAGTGAAGGGACGGAAGGGGAGACCCAGTACTTC
TRBJ2-1 TRBV6-6 . . CASSYSRGTAAEQFF TGTGCCAGCAGTTACTCAAGAGGAACGGCGGCTGAGCAGTTCTTC
TRBJ2-7 TRBV14 . TRBD2 CASSQGLAETYEQYF TGTGCCAGCAGCCAAGGACTAGCGGAGACCTACGAGCAGTACTTC
TRBJ1-2 TRBV2 once . CASSEEGGYYGYTF TGTGCCAGCAGTGAAGAAGGGGGGTACTATGGCTACACCTTC
TRBJ2-1 TRBV4-3 . TRBD2 CASTTGTSGYNEQFF TGCGCCAGCACAACCGGGACTAGCGGTTACAATGAGCAGTTCTTC
TRBJ1-4 TRBV28 . . CAIKGQPNEKLFF TGTGCCATAAAGGGACAACCAAATGAAAAACTGTTTTTT
TRBJ2-1 TRBV4-1 many TRBD1 CASSQDREGTGIGNEQFF TGCGCCAGCAGCCAAGATCGAGAAGGGACAGGGATCGGGAATGAGCAGTTCTTC
TRBJ2-7 TRBV4-1 . TRBD2 CASSLLAGGKYEQYF TGCGCCAGCAGCCTACTAGCGGGAGGGAAATACGAGCAGTACTTC
TRBJ1-4 TRBV28 once . CASSLPGYEKLFF TGTGCCAGCAGTTTGCCGGGGTATGAAAAACTGTTTTTT
TRBJ2-1 TRBV28 . TRBD2 CASSSSGVMNEQFF TGTGCCAGCAGTTCTAGCGGGGTCATGAATGAGCAGTTCTTC
TRBJ2-3 TRBV5-6 few . CASSLRQELRTDTQYF TGTGCCAGCAGCCTCAGACAGGAGCTACGCACAGATACGCAGTATTTT
TRBJ1-2 TRBV5-1 once . CASSLVGFDGYTF TGCGCCAGCAGCTTGGTCGGGTTCGATGGCTACACCTTC
TRBJ2-5 TRBV28 few TRBD2 CASSLAGDFQETQYF TGTGCCAGCAGTTTGGCGGGGGACTTTCAAGAGACCCAGTACTTC
TRBJ2-7 TRBV7-3 . . CASSLRAGHAYEQYF TGTGCCAGCAGCTTACGGGCAGGCCATGCCTACGAGCAGTACTTC
TRBJ1-1 TRBV2 few . CASSGGRRSEAFF TGTGCCAGCAGCGGGGGTCGACGATCTGAAGCTTTCTTT
TRBJ1-3 TRBV18 . . CASSTDQLSSGNTIYF TGTGCCAGCTCAACAGACCAACTTAGCTCTGGAAACACCATATATTTT
TRBJ2-2 TRBV5-6 . TRBD2 CASSSPLAGEELFF TGTGCCAGCAGCTCCCCACTAGCGGGAGAGGAGCTGTTTTTT
TRBJ1-5 TRBV30 once . CAWSVSAGFQPQHF TGTGCCTGGAGTGTGTCCGCGGGCTTTCAGCCCCAGCATTTT
TRBJ1-3 TRBV15 . . CATSSSPGNTIYF TGTGCCACCAGTAGCAGTCCAGGAAACACCATATATTTT
TRBJ1-1 TRBV29-1 . . CSVDSTGLNTEAFF TGCAGCGTAGATTCGACAGGCCTGAACACTGAAGCTTTCTTT
TRBJ2-1 TRBV9 . TRBD2 CASSVGTSDYNEQFF TGTGCCAGCAGCGTAGGTACTAGCGACTACAATGAGCAGTTCTTC
TRBJ2-7 TRBV19 many . CASSSYPGTPDEQYF TGTGCCAGTAGTTCCTACCCCGGGACCCCCGACGAGCAGTACTTC
TRBJ2-4 TRBV10-2 . . CASSWLGKFIQYF TGCGCCAGCAGCTGGCTAGGCAAGTTCATTCAGTACTTC
TRBJ1-2 TRBV18 . . CASSPRVAEDNYGYTF TGTGCCAGCTCACCACGGGTGGCCGAAGATAACTATGGCTACACCTTC
TRBJ2-7 TRBV7-2 few TRBD1 CASTQGQGEYEQYF TGTGCCAGCACCCAAGGGCAGGGGGAATACGAGCAGTACTTC
TRBJ2-1 TRBV30 once TRBD1 CALSKGANNEQFF TGTGCCCTCTCGAAGGGGGCCAACAATGAGCAGTTCTTC